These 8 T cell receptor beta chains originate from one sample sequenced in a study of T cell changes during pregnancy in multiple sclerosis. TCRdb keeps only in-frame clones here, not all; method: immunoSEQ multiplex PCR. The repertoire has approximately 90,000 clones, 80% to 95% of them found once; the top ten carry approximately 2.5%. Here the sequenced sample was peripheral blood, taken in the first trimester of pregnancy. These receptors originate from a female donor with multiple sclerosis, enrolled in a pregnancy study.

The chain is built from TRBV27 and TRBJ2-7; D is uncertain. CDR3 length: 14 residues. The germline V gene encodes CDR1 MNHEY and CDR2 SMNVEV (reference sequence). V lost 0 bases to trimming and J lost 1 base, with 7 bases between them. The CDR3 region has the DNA TGTGCCAGCAGTTTATCGACACGATCCTACGAGCAGTACTTC. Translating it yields CASSLSTRSYEQYF.

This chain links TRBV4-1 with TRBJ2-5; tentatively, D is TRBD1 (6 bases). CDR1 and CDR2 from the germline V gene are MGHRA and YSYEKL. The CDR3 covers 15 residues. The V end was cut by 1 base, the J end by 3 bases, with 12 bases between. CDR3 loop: CASSQGTGHEETQYF. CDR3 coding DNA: TGCGCCAGCAGCCAAGGTACGGGACATGAAGAGACCCAGTACTTC.

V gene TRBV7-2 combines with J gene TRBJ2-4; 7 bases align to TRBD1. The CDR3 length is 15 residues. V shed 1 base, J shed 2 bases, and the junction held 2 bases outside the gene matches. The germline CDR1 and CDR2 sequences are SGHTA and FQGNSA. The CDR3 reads CASSLGGQPKNIQYF. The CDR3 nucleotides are TGTGCCAGCAGCTTAGGGGGACAGCCCAAAAACATTCAGTACTTC.

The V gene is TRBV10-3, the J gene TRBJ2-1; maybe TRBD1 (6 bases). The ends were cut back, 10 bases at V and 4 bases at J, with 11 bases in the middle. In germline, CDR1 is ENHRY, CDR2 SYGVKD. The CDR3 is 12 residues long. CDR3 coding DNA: TGTGCCACTAATGACAGGTACAATGAGCAGTTCTTC. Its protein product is CATNDRYNEQFF.

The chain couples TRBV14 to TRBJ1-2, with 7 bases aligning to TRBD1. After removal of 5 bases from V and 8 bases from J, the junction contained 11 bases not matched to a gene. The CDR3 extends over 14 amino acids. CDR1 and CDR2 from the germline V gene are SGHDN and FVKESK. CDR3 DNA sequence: TGTGCCAGCAGCGTTCGACAGGGTCGGGGAGGCTACACCTTC. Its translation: CASSVRQGRGGYTF.

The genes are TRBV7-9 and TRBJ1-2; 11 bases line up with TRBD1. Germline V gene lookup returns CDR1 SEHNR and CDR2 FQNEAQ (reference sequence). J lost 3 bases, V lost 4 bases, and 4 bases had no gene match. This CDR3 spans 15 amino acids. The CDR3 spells CASSSGTGGYYGYTF. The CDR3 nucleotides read TGTGCCAGCAGCTCAGGGACAGGGGGGTACTATGGCTACACCTTC.

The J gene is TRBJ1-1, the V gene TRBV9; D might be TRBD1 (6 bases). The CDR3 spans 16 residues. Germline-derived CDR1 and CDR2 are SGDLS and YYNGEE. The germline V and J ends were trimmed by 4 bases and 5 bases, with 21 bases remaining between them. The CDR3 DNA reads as TGTGCCAGCAGCCCAAGAGGGGGTTTTAGGGGGACTGAAGCTTTCTTT. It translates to CASSPRGGFRGTEAFF.

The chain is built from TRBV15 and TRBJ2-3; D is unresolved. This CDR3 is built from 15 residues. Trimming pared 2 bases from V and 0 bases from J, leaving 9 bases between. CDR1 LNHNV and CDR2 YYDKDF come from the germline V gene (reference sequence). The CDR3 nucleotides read TGTGCCACCAGCAGAATAGCTCCTAGCACAGATACGCAGTATTTT. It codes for CATSRIAPSTDTQYF. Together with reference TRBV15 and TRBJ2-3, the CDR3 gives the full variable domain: DAMVIQNPRYQVTQFGKPVTLSCSQTLNHNVMYWYQQKSSQAPKLLFHYYDKDFNNEADTPDNFQSRRPNTSFCFLDIRSPGLGDTAMYLCATSRIAPSTDTQYFGPGTRLTVL.